Following are 11 T cell receptor beta chains from one sample sequenced in a study of spatial heterogeneity in lung cancer. One entry per CDR3 protein results from TCRdb running MiXCR on the 5' RACE reads. Of about 5,900 distinct CDR3 sequences listed, 17% are singletons. Antigens for these TCRs are unknown. The time point is: sample taken at primary tumor resection. Study-wide results and caveats: Counts of expanded alpha and beta TCRs within tumors tracked the tumor nonsynonymous mutation count.

This sample comprised lung tumor tissue, obtained at surgery. These receptor sequences come from a male donor with early-stage non-small cell lung cancer.

This clonotype was found a few times. The rearrangement links TRBV20-1 to TRBJ1-2, with 8 bases fitting TRBD1. V trimming: 6 bases; J trimming: 3 bases; junction bases outside the gene matches: 9. The CDR3 is made up of 14 amino acids. Germline V lookup: CDR1 DFQATT, CDR2 SNEGSKA (reference sequence). CDR3 in DNA: TGCAGTGCACCGCAGGGGGCAGGGGACTATGGCTACACCTTC. Protein sequence: CSAPQGAGDYGYTF.

The table lists this clonotype with a few counts. The chain uses TRBV7-9 and TRBJ1-1; D gene unclear. This CDR3 comprises 14 residues. V lost 5 bases and J lost 4, with 14 bases in between. Germline V CDR1 and CDR2: SEHNR, FQNEAQ (reference sequence). CDR3 sequence reads: CASSLSDMGTEAFF. The DNA of the CDR3 is TGTGCCAGCAGCCTATCAGATATGGGCACTGAAGCTTTCTTT.

This chain uses TRBV29-1 with TRBJ2-5, with D perhaps given as TRBD1 or TRBD2 (5 bases each). This CDR3 comprises 15 residues. V was shortened by 5 bases and J by 2 bases, with 18 bases between the two germline ends. Germline loops: CDR1 SQVTM, CDR2 ANQGSEA. CDR3 nucleotide sequence: TGCAGCGTTTCCCGCTCCGGGGCCCCGCAAGAGACCCAGTACTTC. Amino acid sequence: CSVSRSGAPQETQYF.

The chain has TRBV9 and TRBJ2-3; D remains unclear. The CDR3 loop spans 13 amino acids. Trimming took 2 bases from V and 3 from J, leaving 7 bases between them. CDR1 SGDLS and CDR2 YYNGEE come from the germline V gene. The CDR3: CASSVPPTDTQYF. The CDR3 DNA sequence: TGTGCCAGCAGCGTCCCCCCAACAGATACGCAGTATTTT.

CDR3 sequence reads: CASSLLASETQYF. For the CDR3, the DNA is TGTGCCAGCAGCCTCCTAGCGTCGGAGACCCAGTACTTC. The rearrangement links TRBV7-2 to TRBJ2-5, with D maybe TRBD2 (6 bases). The germline CDR1 and CDR2 sequences are SGHTA and FQGNSA. Trimming left V 5 bases short and J 5 bases short, with 12 bases between. The CDR3 spans 13 residues.

At least ten counts were recorded for this clonotype. The CDR3 bases are TGTGCCAGCAGCTTAGGCCCCCGAAGTGCGAGCGGGGAGCTGTTTTTT. Translated, it gives CASSLGPRSASGELFF. This chain links TRBV7-2 with TRBJ2-2; no definite D call. Germline V lookup: CDR1 SGHTA, CDR2 FQGNSA. V lost 1 base and J lost 7, with 16 bases in between. CDR3 length equals 16 residues.

This clonotype is labeled medium-sized. The chain recombines TRBV5-1 with TRBJ1-1, with 7 bases lining up with TRBD1. J lost 0 bases, V lost 4 bases, and 3 bases had no gene match. CDR3 size: 14 residues. The germline V gene has CDR1 SGHRS and CDR2 YFSETQ. The CDR3 nucleotides are TGCGCCAGCAGCCAGGGGGGCATGAACACTGAAGCTTTCTTT. It encodes CASSQGGMNTEAFF. Looking up the rest from reference TRBV5-1 and TRBJ1-1 gives the full variable domain: KAGVTQTPRYLIKTRGQQVTLSCSPISGHRSVSWYQQTPGQGLQFLFEYFSETQRNKGNFPGRFSGRQFSNSRSEMNVSTLELGDSALYLCASSQGGMNTEAFFGQGTRLTVV.

This clonotype has a handful of counts. Here the CDR3 DNA reads TGTGCCAGCTCGCAGGGGGAGACCCAGTACTTC. Residues: CASSQGETQYF. The chain combines TRBV11-1 with TRBJ2-5; the D gene is possibly TRBD1 (6 bases). Between the trimmed V and J ends, which lost 8 bases and 5 bases, there was a span of 9 bases. The CDR3 sequence is 11 residues long. Germline-derived CDR1 and CDR2 are SGHAT and FQDESV (reference sequence). Filled out from reference TRBV11-1 and TRBJ2-5, the complete variable domain reads EAEVAQSPRYKITEKSQAVAFWCDPISGHATLYWYRQILGQGPELLVQFQDESVVDDSQLPKDRFSAERLKGVDSTLKIQPAELGDSAMYLCASSQGETQYFGPGTRLLVL.

CDR3 sequence: CASSYSGGQGHSEQYF. The CDR3 DNA is TGTGCCAGCAGTTACTCCGGGGGACAGGGACACTCCGAGCAGTACTTC. The chain links TRBV6-2 or TRBV6-3 to TRBJ2-7, with 9 bases that match TRBD1. Unmatched junction bases numbered 9, after V lost 0 bases and J lost 6 bases. The germline V gene has CDR1 MNHEY and CDR2 SVGEGT. This CDR3 has 16 amino acids.

This clonotype is judged medium-sized. The V and J genes are TRBV6-6 and TRBJ2-5; 11 bases are a match to TRBD2. The ends lost 2 bases at V and 4 bases at J; junction bases unmatched: 6. The germline CDR1 and CDR2 sequences are MNHNY and SVGAGI (reference sequence). This CDR3 is 16 amino acids long. CDR3 DNA: TGTGCCAGCAGTTACGTTCTAGCGGGGGGACGAGAGACCCAGTACTTC. Translating gives CASSYVLAGGRETQYF.

This clonotype is labeled as medium-sized (0.01 to 0.1%). This sequence joins TRBV29-1 and TRBJ1-2; D gene unclear. Germline V gene sequence: CDR1 SQVTM, CDR2 ANQGSEA. The CDR3 loop spans 11 amino acids. V shed 5 bases and J shed 9 bases, with 13 bases lying between them. The DNA of the CDR3 is TGCAGCGTTCCGGATCCGGGTAGCTACACCTTC. Its protein product is CSVPDPGSYTF.